This TCR beta chain is drawn from a study of blood T cells in healthy people across ages. General observations from the study: The lack of PBMC sorting stopped any conclusive naive versus antigen-experienced comparison.

PCR was performed a second time for about 7 to 12 cycles using a sample-barcoded 5' primer and a J-beta primer mix. In TCRdb, the 5' RACE reads were re-called with MiXCR into one record per CDR3 protein. The table shows almost 800,000 distinct CDR3 sequences, with roughly 60% occurring only once. The CDR3 runs to 11 residues. V shed 3 bases and J shed 8 bases, with 10 bases lying between them. The germline CDR1 and CDR2 sequences are DFQATT and SNEGSKA (reference sequence). This clonotype was seen a handful of times. The antigen remains undetermined. The V and J genes are TRBV20-1 and TRBJ1-2, with D unresolved. This receptor was identified in a man aged 25-45 years in good health. The sequencing sample was made of blood. This CDR3 is CSASTPSGYTF. The CDR3 region has the DNA TGCAGTGCTAGTACACCAAGCGGCTACACCTTC.